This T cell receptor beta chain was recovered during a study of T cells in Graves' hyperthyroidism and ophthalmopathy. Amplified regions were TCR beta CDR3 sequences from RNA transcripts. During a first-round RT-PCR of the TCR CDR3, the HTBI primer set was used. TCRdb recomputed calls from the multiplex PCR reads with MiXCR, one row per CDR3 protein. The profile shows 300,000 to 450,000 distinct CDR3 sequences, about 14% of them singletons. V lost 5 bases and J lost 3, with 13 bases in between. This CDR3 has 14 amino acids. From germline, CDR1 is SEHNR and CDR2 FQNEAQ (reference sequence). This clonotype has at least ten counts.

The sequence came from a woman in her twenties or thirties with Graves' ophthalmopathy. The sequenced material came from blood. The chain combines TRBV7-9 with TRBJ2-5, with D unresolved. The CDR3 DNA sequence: TGTGCCAGCAGCCTCGGCGGTACCGAAGAGACCCAGTACTTC. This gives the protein CASSLGGTEETQYF.